The T cell receptor (beta chain) under discussion was sequenced for a study of shared clonotypes between healthy human individuals. Whole-study results and caveats: Naive subsets typically showed greater estimated richness than memory subsets.

Method: immunoSEQ multiplex PCR; TCRdb's copy keeps in-frame clones and lacks some. The top ten hold more than 0.85% of the sample, which has about 1.1 million clones, 60% to 80% seen once. To note about this clone: The antigen is unknown.

V dropped 1 base and J dropped 6; count of bases not matched to a gene: 3. The CDR3 totals 14 residues. CDR1 is SGHRS and CDR2 is YFSETQ in the germline V gene. The sequence derives from a man between 18 and 35 years old in good health. Some clones in this sample may be carry-over from other donors' samples. The genes are TRBV5-1 and TRBJ2-7; 11 bases line up with TRBD2. The sample was memory CD4+ T cells from PBMCs. Subset specified: CD45RA-negative fraction. In nucleotides, the CDR3 is TGCGCCAGCAGCTTGACTAGCGGGAGCCCCGAGCAGTACTTC. The encoded protein is CASSLTSGSPEQYF.